This T cell receptor (beta chain) is from a study of cytomegalovirus exposure and HLA in healthy donors. Background on the study: The use of the same platform for the 100 to 150 validation repertoires and the 600 to 700 first-cohort repertoires was reported by a later analysis.

Profiled with immunoSEQ multiplex PCR; TCRdb holds only in-frame clones, not every one. The sample contains 150,000 or so clones, around four fifths of which appear only once. The donors were members of the roughly 120-subject validation cohort (separate from the roughly 670-subject first cohort). V lost 5 bases and J lost 5; bases outside the gene matches: 4. Per the germline V gene, CDR1 is MNHEY and CDR2 is SMNVEV (reference sequence). This CDR3 comprises 14 residues. This chain links TRBV27 with TRBJ1-4; 8 bases map to TRBD1. Material for sequencing was PBMCs. The receptor was derived from a man aged 25-45 years in good health and CMV-seropositive. Here the CDR3 reads CASSTTGGNEKLFF. The CDR3 DNA sequence: TGTGCCAGCAGTACAACAGGGGGGAATGAAAAACTGTTTTTT.